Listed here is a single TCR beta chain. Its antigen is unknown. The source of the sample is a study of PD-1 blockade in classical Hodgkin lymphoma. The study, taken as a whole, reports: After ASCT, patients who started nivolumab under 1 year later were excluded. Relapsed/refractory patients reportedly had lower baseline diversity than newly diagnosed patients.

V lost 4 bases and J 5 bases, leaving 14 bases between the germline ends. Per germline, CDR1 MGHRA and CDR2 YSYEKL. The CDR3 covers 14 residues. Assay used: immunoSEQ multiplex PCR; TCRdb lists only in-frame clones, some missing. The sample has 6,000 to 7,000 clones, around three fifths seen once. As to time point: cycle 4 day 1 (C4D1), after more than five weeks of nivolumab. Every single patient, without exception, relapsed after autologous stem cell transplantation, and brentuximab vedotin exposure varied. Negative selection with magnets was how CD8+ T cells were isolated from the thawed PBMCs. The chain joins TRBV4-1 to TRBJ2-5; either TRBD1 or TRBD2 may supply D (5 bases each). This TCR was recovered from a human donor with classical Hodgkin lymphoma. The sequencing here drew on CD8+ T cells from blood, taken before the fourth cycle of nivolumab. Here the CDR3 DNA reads TGCGCCAGCAGCCTCCGTGGGGGTGAGGAGACCCAGTACTTC. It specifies CASSLRGGEETQYF.